Below are 4 T cell receptor beta chains sequenced from a single sample in a study of control samples from healthy donors and cancer patients. The repertoire was sequenced with immunoSEQ multiplex PCR; TCRdb's copy has only in-frame clones and lacks some. Here the sample spans 70,000 to 90,000 clones, 94% being singletons. Sample: blood. The receptors here all came from a woman under 30 in good health.

The genes are TRBV5-1 and TRBJ1-4; the D is unclear. The germline gives CDR1 SGHRS, CDR2 YFSETQ. Trimming left V 0 bases short and J 0 bases short, with 6 bases between. CDR3 length: 15 amino acids. The CDR3 sequence is CASSLAATTNEKLFF. The CDR3 DNA is TGCGCCAGCAGCTTGGCGGCTACAACTAATGAAAAACTGTTTTTT.

In its sample, this clone was seen a few times. The chain couples TRBV28 to TRBJ1-4; perhaps TRBD1 as D (5 bases). This CDR3 has 16 amino acids. The V gene lost 1 base and the J gene lost 3 bases, with 12 bases spanning the gap. The germline CDR1 and CDR2 sequences are MDHEN and SYDVKM. The CDR3 sequence: CASSLLGRGANEKLFF. The CDR3 DNA is TGTGCCAGCAGTTTATTGGGGAGAGGGGCTAATGAAAAACTGTTTTTT.

The chain combines TRBV7-8 with TRBJ1-3; possible D gene TRBD1, 5 bases. V gave up 6 bases and J gave up 0 bases, with 6 bases separating them. The CDR3 is made up of 13 amino acids. Germline CDR1 is SGHVS and CDR2 is FQNEAQ. CDR3 sequence: CASSQGSGNTIYF. The CDR3, as DNA: TGTGCCAGCAGTCAGGGCTCTGGAAACACCATATATTTT.

CDR3 region: CASSVPGDLYNEQFF. DNA of the CDR3: TGTGCCAGCAGTGTCCCGGGAGACCTATACAATGAGCAGTTCTTC. The J gene is TRBJ2-1, the V gene TRBV25-1, with a weak D call TRBD2 (6 bases). The CDR3 is 15 residues long. Germline CDR1 and CDR2: MGHDK and SYGVNS. With 4 bases removed from V and 4 bases from J, the gap between germline ends came to 14 bases.